Listed below are T cell receptor beta chains from one sample, sequenced in a study of cytomegalovirus exposure and HLA in healthy donors. Sequenced by immunoSEQ multiplex PCR; TCRdb stores in-frame clones only, minus some. The table records about 220,000 clones, 90% to 95% of them present only once. Sequencing input: PBMCs. Every receptor here comes from a woman aged 18 to 35 in good health and CMV-seronegative. Both conserved end residues are part of each CDR3.

v_call | cdr3_aa
TRBV7-9 | CASSPDRNYGYTF
TRBV6-1 | CASSAAGLAVNEQFF
TRBV5-1 | CASSLYTSGGGYTF
TRBV9 | CASSVAGGSWNEQYF
TRBV11-2 | CASRSLAGVSFDEQYF
TRBV19 | CASSPDSTYGYTF
TRBV6-6 | CASSFGRVNTEAFF
TRBV5-1 | CASSSDTNTEAFF
TRBV19 | CASRADRSSYNEQFF
TRBV7-6 | CASSLGTDNYGYTF
TRBV27 | CASSFRGITEAFF
TRBV6-5 | CASSYPRSYGYTF
TRBV14 | CASSQDLVGKLFF
TRBV25-1 | CASSDTTGTGAYF
TRBV29-1 | CSVRTSGSRSSYEQYF
TRBV27 | CASSFGTNYGYTF
TRBV2 | CASRGSGWNEKLFF
TRBV30 | CAWSVDRNNEQFF
TRBV9 | CASSTQGGETQYF
TRBV28 | CASSLPSGGSNQPQHF
TRBV18 | CASSPKTGPMNTEAFF
TRBV6-1 | CASSDPTGPQHF
TRBV5-6 | CASSLFGVTEAFF
TRBV7-3 | CASSVQGGRQYF
TRBV5-1 | CASSTKTGPTGNEQFF
TRBV6-5 | CASSYSGTSGTDTQYF
TRBV19 | CASSIVRGHGNQPQHF
TRBV5-1 | CASSVGWQGQPQHF
TRBV6-4 | CASSERVTDTQYF
TRBV11-2 | CASSLDLAGGSGDTQYF
TRBV19 | CASGPGQGEDYGYTF
TRBV2 | CASRSRVDTEAFF
TRBV27 | CASRTFGENIQYF
TRBV5-1 | CASSQGDFNTEAFF
TRBV5-1 | CASSLAGPVNEQFF